The entry below gives a single TCR beta chain sequence along with its context. Its recognized antigen is unknown. Base qualities are not at hand, and no much larger clone is one base apart. The CDR3 sequence holds 16 residues, the cysteine and phenylalanine included. The only DNA kept is the CDR3, 48 bases in frame from the first base. V is pared back by 4 bases and J by 0 bases, with 16 bases lying between the germline termini. According to the germline V gene, CDR1 reads SGHRS and CDR2 reads YFSETQ. The immunoSEQ Assay, a bias-controlled multiplex PCR, was used to amplify TCRbeta CDR3 regions from genomic DNA. On the authors' methods: The number of nucleated cells in each sample was estimated from the amplification of reference gene primers within the assay. To quantify the absolute abundance of each unique TCRbeta CDR3 rearrangement, sequence reads were collapsed and filtered. For each sample, productive Simpson clonality was calculated by taking the square root of Simpson's diversity index across productive rearrangements. TCRdb holds this immuneACCESS table with in-frame rearrangements only. Some clones are missing; in checked studies, unresolved V genes explain under half, and the rest has no known cause. V and J calls plus clone size are reproduced from that table; the DNA served to infer D and trimming. In this sample the table shows 250,000 to 300,000 clones, roughly 86% of which occur a single time. The top ten clonotypes cover around 1% of the sample.

In the prospective study, participants were 18 to 89 years old, resided in 20 to 30 geographic areas of the United States, and were enrolled through a virtual design. In the prospective study, participants were assigned to cohorts based on the clinical history participants reported in a screening survey and a study questionnaire. For ImmuneRACE Cohort 3, a participant was defined as recovered based on two consecutive negative NP/OP PCR tests, clearance by a healthcare professional, or resolution of symptoms. In the prospective study, mobile phlebotomists collected whole blood, serum and a nasopharyngeal or oropharyngeal swab from each participant. Prospective study participants could optionally give additional blood draws and questionnaires over an approximately two-month period. Prospective study blood samples were shipped either frozen or at room temperature before DNA extraction. The data stem from a study of blood T cell repertoires in COVID-19 (dated by TCRdb to 2019 to 2021). Describing the broader study: Collaborator samples came from the United States, Italy and Spain and covered acute and convalescent phases of COVID-19. The material from the prospective study consisted of cDNA or gDNA derived from T cells, B-cell-depleted T cells, or PBMCs. Subjects who had been exposed to COVID-19, were actively infected with it, or had recovered from it provided the deeply sampled blood TCRbeta repertoires that made up the dataset. The repertoires were released in a freely available public database intended as a resource for research on the immune response to SARS-CoV-2. The samples were drawn from the first 160 participants of the ongoing ImmuneRACE study and from some 1,300 subjects provided by 6 global collaborators. Sample metadata almost always included a de-identified subject ID, COVID-19 status, age in years and sex. Where available, HLA class I and class II types were obtained from metadata supplied by the sample provider rather than from assay-based typing. The study at large found these results: How much clinical and demographic metadata was included differed by source and by participant, and the metadata was provided uncurated.

The chain joins TRBV5-1 to TRBJ1-2; there is no confident call for the D gene. The sequenced material came from PBMCs or T cells enriched from blood (not recorded which). The source is a woman aged 25-40 years who had recovered from COVID-19. CDR3 reads: CASSPHTVRTNYGYTF. The nucleotide sequence reads as follows: TGCGCCAGCAGCCCACACACAGTACGAACTAACTATGGCTACACCTTC.